Sequencing of this T cell receptor beta chain was carried out in a study of technical replicates of blood from a few donors. The assay was immunoSEQ multiplex PCR, and TCRdb's table has in-frame clones only and misses some. The sample yields approximately 70,000 clones, around 94% seen once. V was pared by 5 bases and J by 5 bases, with 14 bases between. The V gene's germline CDR1 is SGHRS and CDR2 YFSETQ. The CDR3 totals 14 residues. This clonotype was obtained from a human donor in good health. Sequenced material: T cells isolated from PBMCs. The chain recombines TRBV5-1 with TRBJ2-1; D call uncertain. This CDR3 reads CASSLYLLHNEQFF. CDR3 nucleotides: TGCGCCAGCAGTTTGTACCTCCTACACAATGAGCAGTTCTTC. The full variable domain, completed using reference TRBV5-1 and TRBJ2-1, is KAGVTQTPRYLIKTRGQQVTLSCSPISGHRSVSWYQQTPGQGLQFLFEYFSETQRNKGNFPGRFSGRQFSNSRSEMNVSTLELGDSALYLCASSLYLLHNEQFFGPGTRLTVL.